A selection of T cell receptor beta chains follows, all from one sample in a study of radiation and T cells in renal cell carcinoma. Data came from immunoSEQ multiplex PCR; TCRdb stores just in-frame clones and leaves some out. The sample holds just over 95,000 clones; 80% to 90% are singletons and the top ten take almost 8%. The sample in question was blood, obtained from a patient whose treatment included radiotherapy and nephrectomy. Receptors originate from a man in his fifties or sixties with renal cell carcinoma. Both conserved end residues are part of each CDR3. The D gene is left open where the match is weak. Clone size, where shown, is once, few, many, or a class for clones that have expanded.

V gene	J gene	clone size	D gene	CDR3 protein	CDR3 DNA
TRBV7-2	TRBJ1-4	-	TRBD1	CASSPGQADEKLFF	TGTGCCAGCAGCCCGGGACAGGCTGATGAAAAACTGTTTTTT
TRBV5-1	TRBJ2-7	-	-	CASSATGQSSYEQYF	TGCGCCAGCAGCGCAACAGGGCAGAGCTCCTACGAGCAGTACTTC
TRBV5-1	TRBJ1-1	-	-	CASSVGGWAEAFF	TGCGCCAGCAGCGTAGGCGGGTGGGCTGAAGCTTTCTTT
TRBV9	TRBJ2-7	-	-	CASSVGTRGPYEQYF	TGTGCCAGCAGCGTAGGTACCCGGGGCCCCTACGAGCAGTACTTC
TRBV4-3	TRBJ1-1	-	-	CASSQEFQGKAFF	TGCGCCAGCAGCCAAGAATTCCAGGGGAAAGCTTTCTTT
TRBV28	TRBJ2-1	-	TRBD2	CASSWTAGKRENEQFF	TGTGCCAGCAGTTGGACCGCAGGGAAGCGGGAGAATGAGCAGTTCTTC
TRBV15	TRBJ1-5	-	TRBD1	CATSRGVGGIQPQHF	TGTGCCACCAGCAGAGGGGTAGGGGGCATTCAGCCCCAGCATTTT
TRBV5-1	TRBJ2-1	-	-	CASSPVQTGNEQFF	TGCGCCAGCAGCCCCGTACAGACTGGGAATGAGCAGTTCTTC
TRBV7-3	TRBJ2-7	-	-	CASSFDRYTREQYF	TGTGCCAGCAGCTTTGACCGATATACGAGGGAGCAGTACTTC
TRBV15	TRBJ1-1	-	-	CATSRDHTLNTEAFF	TGTGCCACCAGCAGAGATCACACTCTGAACACTGAAGCTTTCTTT
TRBV19	TRBJ1-1	-	-	CASSIGPGSEAFF	TGTGCCAGTAGTATTGGGCCAGGATCTGAAGCTTTCTTT
TRBV7-9	TRBJ1-5	-	-	CASSLAGGEPQHF	TGTGCCAGCAGCTTAGCCGGGGGTGAGCCCCAGCATTTT
TRBV6-1	TRBJ1-5	few	-	CASSESGGDQPQHF	TGTGCCAGCAGTGAAAGTGGGGGGGATCAGCCCCAGCATTTT
TRBV7-6	TRBJ2-5	-	TRBD2	CASSLEAAGGIQETQYF	TGTGCCAGCAGCTTAGAGGCTGCGGGAGGAATCCAAGAGACCCAGTACTTC
TRBV5-1	TRBJ2-1	-	-	CASSLEGWGNEQFF	TGCGCCAGCAGCTTGGAGGGCTGGGGCAATGAGCAGTTCTTC